Each of the 18 T cell receptor beta chains below was sequenced from the same sample in a study of sequential checkpoint blockade in melanoma. The protocol was immunoSEQ multiplex PCR, while the TCRdb copy is restricted to in-frame clones and leaves out a portion. The sample records 31,000 or so clones, 70% to 90% being singletons. The sample's treatment: randomized to nivolumab then ipilimumab (arm A) or the reverse (arm B). The starting material was CD8+ T cells sorted from blood (inferred from file names), obtained from a patient given nivolumab and ipilimumab in sequence. These receptors came from a human donor with melanoma.

This clone was counted only a few times. The V call is TRBV4-3, the J call TRBJ2-3; TRBD2 matches at 10 bases. V dropped 5 bases and J dropped 4; count of bases not matched to a gene: 15. This CDR3 is built from 18 residues. Germline V gene sequence: CDR1 LGHNA, CDR2 YSLEER. The CDR3 nucleotides read TGCGCCAGCAGCTCGCGGGGAAGGCTAGCGGGAGTCGCAGATACGCAGTATTTT. The encoded protein is CASSSRGRLAGVADTQYF.

This sequence joins TRBV7-9 and TRBJ1-1; D gene ambiguous. The CDR3 sequence is 13 residues long. V shed 5 bases and J shed 1 base, with 8 bases lying between them. The germline V gene has CDR1 SEHNR and CDR2 FQNEAQ (reference sequence). CDR3 bases: TGTGCCAGCAGCCGTACAGCGAACACTGAAGCTTTCTTT. Translation: CASSRTANTEAFF.

This sequence joins TRBV7-9 and TRBJ2-3; 9 bases match TRBD1. The CDR3 contains 12 residues. V lost 3 bases, J lost 13 bases, and 5 bases stayed unmatched. The germline V gene encodes CDR1 SEHNR and CDR2 FQNEAQ (reference sequence). CDR3 sequence (DNA): TGTGCCAGCAGCTTTTCCGGGACAGGGAAGTATTTT. Amino acid sequence: CASSFSGTGKYF. The variable domain in full, completed from reference TRBV7-9 and TRBJ2-3, reads DTGVSQNPRHKITKRGQNVTFRCDPISEHNRLYWYRQTLGQGPEFLTYFQNEAQLEKSRLLSDRFSAERPKGSFSTLEIQRTEQGDSAMYLCASSFSGTGKYFGPGTRLTVL.

This sequence joins TRBV2 and TRBJ2-2; D is uncertain. Germline V gene sequence: CDR1 SNHLY, CDR2 FYNNEI. V was clipped by 0 bases and J by 2 bases, with 10 bases between them. The CDR3 consists of 16 residues. The DNA for the CDR3 is TGTGCCAGCAGTGAAGCGCCCACTCCTAACACCGGGGAGCTGTTTTTT. Amino acids: CASSEAPTPNTGELFF.

The chain is built from TRBV27 and TRBJ2-5; 10 bases are shared with TRBD1. The V gene's germline CDR1 is MNHEY and CDR2 SMNVEV (reference sequence). The CDR3 totals 12 residues. V shed 10 bases, J shed 7 bases, and the junction held 6 bases outside the gene matches. This CDR3 reads CATSDRGVTQYF. The CDR3 nucleotides read TGTGCCACCTCGGACAGGGGGGTGACCCAGTACTTC.

V and J are TRBV4-3 and TRBJ2-3; a weak D match, TRBD1 (6 bases). The germline V gene has CDR1 LGHNA and CDR2 YSLEER. The CDR3 covers 14 residues. Trimming took off 4 bases at V and 4 bases at J, with 12 bases between the two ends. The CDR3 sequence is CASSPITGSDTQYF. The CDR3 DNA sequence: TGCGCCAGCAGCCCGATAACAGGGTCAGATACGCAGTATTTT.

V is TRBV5-1 and J is TRBJ2-4, with D perhaps TRBD1 (6 bases). The CDR3 runs 15 residues. Germline V CDR1 and CDR2: SGHRS, YFSETQ. V gave up 0 bases and J gave up 9 bases, with 16 bases separating them. Here the CDR3 reads CASSLEVGQRSIQYF. The CDR3, as DNA: TGCGCCAGCAGCTTGGAGGTCGGACAGAGGAGCATTCAGTACTTC.

This chain connects TRBV19 to TRBJ2-2; 7 positions agree with TRBD2. The CDR3 has 16 amino acids. The trim removed 5 bases at V and 1 base at J, leaving 7 bases unmatched. CDR1 LNHDA and CDR2 SQIVND come from the germline V gene (reference sequence). CDR3 DNA sequence: TGTGCCAGTAGTCCCGGGGGGTTTAGGAACACCGGGGAGCTGTTTTTT. Translated, it gives CASSPGGFRNTGELFF.

The gene calls are TRBV7-8 and TRBJ1-2; possible D gene TRBD1, 5 bases. CDR3 length: 15 residues. Germline loops: CDR1 SGHVS, CDR2 FQNEAQ. V was pared by 0 bases and J by 7 bases, with 15 bases between. The DNA of the CDR3 is TGTGCCAGCAGCTTAGCGGTCAGGGCATCTTCTGGCTACACCTTC. Translation: CASSLAVRASSGYTF.

The rearrangement uses TRBV30 and TRBJ2-7, with D perhaps matching TRBD1 (6 bases). The CDR3 runs 14 residues. Germline lookup yields CDR1 GTSNPN and CDR2 SVGIG (reference sequence). Trimming shortened V by 0 bases and J by 2 bases, and 11 bases separated the two germline ends. As DNA, the CDR3 is TGTGCCTGGAGTGTAGGGGGACACCCCTACGAGCAGTACTTC. Its translation: CAWSVGGHPYEQYF.

The J gene is TRBJ2-7, the V gene TRBV28; 7 bases are a match to TRBD2. Germline CDR1 reads MDHEN; CDR2 reads SYDVKM. Trimming at V came to 7 bases and at J to 6 bases, leaving 15 bases not matched to a gene. This CDR3 spans 15 amino acids. DNA of the CDR3: TGTGCCAGCAAACTAACCGGGACTCTAGCGGCCGAGCAGTACTTC. It translates to CASKLTGTLAAEQYF. Supplemented by reference TRBV28 and TRBJ2-7, the full variable domain reads DVKVTQSSRYLVKRTGEKVFLECVQDMDHENMFWYRQDPGLGLRLIYFSYDVKMKEKGDIPEGYSVSREKKERFSLILESASTNQTSMYLCASKLTGTLAAEQYFGPGTRLTVT.

V and J are TRBV28 and TRBJ2-5; 10 bases fit TRBD1. This CDR3 spans 15 amino acids. Trimming removed 7 bases from V and 3 bases from J; junction bases left unmatched: 8. Germline V lookup: CDR1 MDHEN, CDR2 SYDVKM. The CDR3 DNA reads as TGTGCCAGCACCCCTTGGGGGACAGGGGAAGAGACCCAGTACTTC. This gives the protein CASTPWGTGEETQYF.

This chain links TRBV6-1 with TRBJ1-5; the D gene is possibly TRBD1 (6 bases). This CDR3 is 15 amino acids long. Germline V gene data show CDR1 as MNHNS and CDR2 as SASEGT. V was clipped by 7 bases and J by 1 base, with 14 bases between them. The CDR3, as DNA: TGTGCCAGCAAACCACAGGGAACAAGCAATCAGCCCCAGCATTTT. It specifies CASKPQGTSNQPQHF.

This clone appeared a few times. The chain joins TRBV15 to TRBJ2-7, with TRBD2 identical over 9 bases. Trimming at V came to 1 base and at J to 6 bases, leaving 10 bases not matched to a gene. This CDR3 spans 16 amino acids. The germline CDR1 and CDR2 sequences are LNHNV and YYDKDF (reference sequence). Written as DNA, the CDR3 is TGTGCCACCAGCAGAGGCAGTAGCGGGGGCCGAAGCGAGCAGTACTTC. This translates into CATSRGSSGGRSEQYF.

This rearrangement joins TRBV19 to TRBJ2-5; the D gene is possibly TRBD2 (6 bases). The CDR3 is made up of 16 amino acids. Germline V gene lookup returns CDR1 LNHDA and CDR2 SQIVND (reference sequence). V lost 5 bases and J 5 bases, leaving 21 bases between the germline ends. The CDR3 DNA reads TGTGCCAGTAGTTCTCCCTCACGGGGAGGCGGGGAGACCCAGTACTTC. Its protein product is CASSSPSRGGGETQYF. The complete variable domain, with remaining parts taken from reference TRBV19 and TRBJ2-5, reads DGGITQSPKYLFRKEGQNVTLSCEQNLNHDAMYWYRQDPGQGLRLIYYSQIVNDFQKGDIAEGYSVSREKKESFPLTVTSAQKNPTAFYLCASSSPSRGGGETQYFGPGTRLLVL.

This chain connects TRBV9 to TRBJ1-2; TRBD1 might be the D (5 bases). The ends were cut back, 0 bases at V and 3 bases at J, with 6 bases in the middle. Germline V gives CDR1 SGDLS, CDR2 YYNGEE. The CDR3 spans 13 residues. Here the CDR3 reads CASSVGGDYGYTF. CDR3 nucleotides: TGTGCCAGCAGCGTAGGGGGGGACTATGGCTACACCTTC.

The rearrangement links TRBV6-1 to TRBJ2-7; 11 bases are a match to TRBD2. CDR1 is MNHNS and CDR2 is SASEGT in the germline V gene. This CDR3 is 15 amino acids long. The trim removed 2 bases at V and 4 bases at J, leaving 4 bases unmatched. The CDR3 coding sequence is TGTGCCAGCAGTGAAATAGCGGGAGGGCCGTACGAGCAGTACTTC. It specifies CASSEIAGGPYEQYF.

V gene TRBV10-2 combines with J gene TRBJ2-7; D possibly corresponds to TRBD1 (5 bases). V was trimmed by 7 bases and J by 4 bases, leaving 11 bases between them. Germline values: CDR1 WSHSY, CDR2 SAAADI. The CDR3 runs 12 residues. The CDR3 region has the DNA TGCGCCAGCACTCCGACAGCGTACGAGCAGTACTTC. It is translated as CASTPTAYEQYF.